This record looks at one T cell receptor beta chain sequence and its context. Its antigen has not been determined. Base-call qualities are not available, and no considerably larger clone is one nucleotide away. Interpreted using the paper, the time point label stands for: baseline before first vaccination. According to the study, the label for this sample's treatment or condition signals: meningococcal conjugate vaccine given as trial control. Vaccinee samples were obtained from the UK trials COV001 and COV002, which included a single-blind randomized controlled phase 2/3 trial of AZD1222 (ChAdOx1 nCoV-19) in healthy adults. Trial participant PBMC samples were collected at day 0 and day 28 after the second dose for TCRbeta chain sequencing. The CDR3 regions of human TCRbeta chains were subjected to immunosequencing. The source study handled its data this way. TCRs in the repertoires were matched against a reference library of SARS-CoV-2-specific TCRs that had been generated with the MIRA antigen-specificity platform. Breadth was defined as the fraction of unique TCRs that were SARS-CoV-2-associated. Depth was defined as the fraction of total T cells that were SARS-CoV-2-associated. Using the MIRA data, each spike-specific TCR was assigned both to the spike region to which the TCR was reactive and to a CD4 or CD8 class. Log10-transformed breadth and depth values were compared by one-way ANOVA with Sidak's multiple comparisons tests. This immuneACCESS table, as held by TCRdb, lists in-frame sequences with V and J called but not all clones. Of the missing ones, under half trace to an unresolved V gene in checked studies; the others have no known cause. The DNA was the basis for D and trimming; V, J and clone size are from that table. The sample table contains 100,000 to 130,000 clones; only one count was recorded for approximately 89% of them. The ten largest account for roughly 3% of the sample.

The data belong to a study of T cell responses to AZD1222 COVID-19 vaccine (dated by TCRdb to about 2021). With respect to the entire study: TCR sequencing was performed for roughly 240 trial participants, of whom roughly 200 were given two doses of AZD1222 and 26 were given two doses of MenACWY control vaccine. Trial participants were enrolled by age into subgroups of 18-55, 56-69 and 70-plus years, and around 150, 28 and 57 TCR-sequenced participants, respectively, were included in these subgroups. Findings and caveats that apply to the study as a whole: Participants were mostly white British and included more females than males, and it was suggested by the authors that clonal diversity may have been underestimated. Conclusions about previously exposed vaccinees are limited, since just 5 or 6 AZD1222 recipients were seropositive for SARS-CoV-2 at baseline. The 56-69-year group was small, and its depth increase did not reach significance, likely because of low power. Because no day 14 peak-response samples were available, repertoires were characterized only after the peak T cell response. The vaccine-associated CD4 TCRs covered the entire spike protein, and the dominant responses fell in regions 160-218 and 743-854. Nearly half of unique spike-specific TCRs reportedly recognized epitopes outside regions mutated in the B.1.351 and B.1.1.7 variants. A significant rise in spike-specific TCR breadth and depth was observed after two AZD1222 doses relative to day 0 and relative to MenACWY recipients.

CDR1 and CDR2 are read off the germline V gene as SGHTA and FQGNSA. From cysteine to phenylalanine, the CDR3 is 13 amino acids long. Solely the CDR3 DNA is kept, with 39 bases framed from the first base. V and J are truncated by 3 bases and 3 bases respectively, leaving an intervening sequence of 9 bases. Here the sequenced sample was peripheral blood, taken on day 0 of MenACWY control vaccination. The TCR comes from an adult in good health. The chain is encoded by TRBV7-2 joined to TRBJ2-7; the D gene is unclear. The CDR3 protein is CASSFAEGYEQYF. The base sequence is TGTGCCAGCAGCTTCGCGGAAGGCTACGAGCAGTACTTC.